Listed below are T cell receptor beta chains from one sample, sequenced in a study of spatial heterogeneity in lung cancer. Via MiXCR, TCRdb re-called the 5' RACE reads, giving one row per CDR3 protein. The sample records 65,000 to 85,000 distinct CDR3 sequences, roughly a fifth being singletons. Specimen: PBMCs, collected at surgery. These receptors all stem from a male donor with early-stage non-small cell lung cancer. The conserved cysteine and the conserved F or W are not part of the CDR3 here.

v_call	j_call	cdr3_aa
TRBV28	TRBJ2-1	ASSLSAIQYMEF
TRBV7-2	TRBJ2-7	ASSATPRDHEQY
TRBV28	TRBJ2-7	ASRPQGTVYEQY
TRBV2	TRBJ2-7	ASSDLVMDEQY
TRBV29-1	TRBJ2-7	SVQGQGNYEQY
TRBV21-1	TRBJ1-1	ASSKARAMNTEAF
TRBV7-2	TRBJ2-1	ASSFSGDNEQF
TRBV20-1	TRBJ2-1	SAPAGGMWNEQF
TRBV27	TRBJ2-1	ASNPGRSYNEQF
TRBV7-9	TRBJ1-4	ASSLSGVNEKLF
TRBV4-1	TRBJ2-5	ASSQDGAFETQY
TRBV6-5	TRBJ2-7	ASTTSGPTYEQY
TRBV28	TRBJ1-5	TSSFISSAQH
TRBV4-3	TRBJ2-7	ASSLTRSSYEQY
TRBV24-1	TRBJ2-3	ATSGSASYTQY
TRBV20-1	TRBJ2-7	SAHRVADSYEQY
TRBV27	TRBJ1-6	ASSPRRVGGPYISPLH
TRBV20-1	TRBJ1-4	SARDRGLVF
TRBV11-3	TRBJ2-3	ASSLNSDTQY
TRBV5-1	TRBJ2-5	ASRSSGREEETQY
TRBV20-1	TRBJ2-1	SASSGAHNEQF
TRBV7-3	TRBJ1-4	ASSLEPTNEKLF
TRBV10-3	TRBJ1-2	AISDQPLKGYT
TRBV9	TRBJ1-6	ASSVQGYNSPLH
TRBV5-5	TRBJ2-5	ASSSLTEGETQY